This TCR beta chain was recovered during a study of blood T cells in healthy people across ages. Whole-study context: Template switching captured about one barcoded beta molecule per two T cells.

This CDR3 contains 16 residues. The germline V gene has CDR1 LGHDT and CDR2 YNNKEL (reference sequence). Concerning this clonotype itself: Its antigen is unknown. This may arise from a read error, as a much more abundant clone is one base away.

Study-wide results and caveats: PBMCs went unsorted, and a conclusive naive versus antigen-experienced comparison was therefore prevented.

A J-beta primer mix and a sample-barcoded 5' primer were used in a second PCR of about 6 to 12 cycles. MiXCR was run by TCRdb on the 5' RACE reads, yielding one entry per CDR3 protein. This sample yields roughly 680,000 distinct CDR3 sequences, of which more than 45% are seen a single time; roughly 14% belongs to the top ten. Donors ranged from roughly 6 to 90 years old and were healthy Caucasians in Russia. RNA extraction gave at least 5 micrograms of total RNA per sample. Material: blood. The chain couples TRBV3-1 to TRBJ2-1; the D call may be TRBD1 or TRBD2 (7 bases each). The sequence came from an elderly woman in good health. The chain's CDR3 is CASSQASRGRDKEQFF. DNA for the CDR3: TGTGCCAGCAGCCAAGCATCCAGGGGGAGGGACAAGGAGCAGTTCTTC.